This entry features one T cell receptor beta chain sequence. Each CDR3 protein is one row after TCRdb ran MiXCR on the reads. The sample comprises about 180,000 distinct CDR3 sequences, around 15% of which are singletons, and 25% to 30% rests with the top ten. The data derive from a study of T cell repertoires in cytomegalovirus infection. Study summary: Indicated by public TCR beta signatures were CMV infection and matching HLA type.

CDR1 is SEHNR and CDR2 is FQNEAQ in the germline V gene (reference sequence). This CDR3 contains 15 residues. With V trimmed by 4 bases and J by 5 bases, 10 bases remained unmatched. V is TRBV7-9 and J is TRBJ2-5, with TRBD1 matching 7 bases. The specimen sequenced was PBMCs. The receptor was derived from a human donor in good health (CMV status not recorded). Some clones in this sample may be carry-over from other donors' samples. CDR3 DNA sequence: TGTGCCAGCAGCTCCGACAGGGCCCAGATCGAGACCCAGTACTTC. Protein product: CASSSDRAQIETQYF.